The 21 T cell receptor beta chains reported below all come from one sample, sequenced in a study of T cell repertoires in cytomegalovirus infection. TCRdb re-analysed the reads in MiXCR, keeping a single row per CDR3 protein. Of 400,000 or so distinct CDR3 sequences detected, about 33% appear once; the ten largest clones hold approximately 14%. Sequenced: PBMCs. The receptors derive from a human donor in good health (CMV status not recorded). Some clones in this sample may be carry-over from other donors' samples.

This clonotype has ten or more counts. The chain joins TRBV19 to TRBJ1-2; the D is unclear. The V end lost 3 bases, the J end lost 2 bases, and 4 bases lay between the germline ends. The CDR3 length is 12 residues. Germline loops: CDR1 LNHDA, CDR2 SQIVND (reference sequence). CDR3: CASSMENYGYTF. The CDR3 DNA reads as TGTGCCAGTAGTATGGAGAACTATGGCTACACCTTC.

This clonotype was observed at least ten times. The chain links TRBV11-2 to TRBJ2-3, with 12 positions matching TRBD2. The CDR3 contains 19 residues. V was clipped by 2 bases and J by 2 bases; unmatched bases: 11. Germline assignment: CDR1 SGHAT and CDR2 FQNNGV. Here the CDR3 reads CASSLLQGLAGGITDTQYF. As DNA, the CDR3 is TGTGCCAGCAGCTTACTCCAGGGGCTAGCGGGGGGGATCACAGATACGCAGTATTTT.

This clonotype has at least ten counts. The V and J genes are TRBV7-8 and TRBJ2-3, with D tentatively TRBD2 (6 bases). The V end was cut by 5 bases, the J end by 6 bases, with 12 bases between. Germline lookup yields CDR1 SGHVS and CDR2 FQNEAQ. The CDR3 is made up of 13 amino acids. The CDR3 nucleotides read TGTGCCAGCAGCATCCGGGACTCCGATACGCAGTATTTT. This codes for CASSIRDSDTQYF.

The rearrangement joins TRBV7-9 to TRBJ1-3; D might be TRBD1 (6 bases). The germline gives CDR1 SEHNR, CDR2 FQNEAQ (reference sequence). The germline V and J ends were trimmed by 6 bases and 1 base, with 13 bases remaining between them. This CDR3 contains 15 residues. CDR3 nucleotides: TGTGCCAGCAGGGGCGGGACACAATCTGGAAACACCATATATTTT. Amino acid sequence: CASRGGTQSGNTIYF.

In this sample, this clonotype turned up many times. V usage is TRBV12-3 or TRBV12-4 and J usage is TRBJ2-7; TRBD1 matches at 7 bases. The junction had 11 bases not matched to a gene; V was cut back by 5 bases and J by 4 bases. There are 15 residues in the CDR3. The chain's CDR3 is CASSTRDSQLYEQYF. DNA of the CDR3: TGTGCCAGCAGTACCCGGGACAGCCAATTGTACGAGCAGTACTTC.

The V call is TRBV5-6, the J call TRBJ2-5, with D possibly matching TRBD1 (6 bases). Between the trimmed V and J ends, which lost 4 bases and 4 bases, there was a span of 11 bases. The CDR3 consists of 13 residues. Germline loops: CDR1 SGHDT, CDR2 YYEEEE. This CDR3 is CASSRPTGETQYF. In nucleotides, the CDR3 is TGTGCCAGCAGCAGACCGACAGGAGAGACCCAGTACTTC.

The chain combines TRBV11-2 with TRBJ1-2; 7 positions agree with TRBD1. With 0 bases clipped from V and 8 bases from J, the junction kept 9 bases outside the gene matches. Per germline, CDR1 SGHAT and CDR2 FQNNGV. The CDR3 covers 15 residues. The CDR3 protein is CASSLDSDRVRGYTF. In nucleotides, the CDR3 is TGTGCCAGCAGCTTAGATTCTGACAGGGTCCGAGGCTACACCTTC.

The V gene is TRBV4-3, the J gene TRBJ1-1, with no clear D. The CDR3 covers 18 residues. Germline V gene sequence: CDR1 LGHNA, CDR2 YSLEER. V dropped 0 bases and J dropped 7 bases, with 24 bases sitting between them. CDR3: CASSQDNPDPAWLSEAFF. The CDR3, as DNA: TGCGCCAGCAGCCAAGATAACCCGGACCCGGCTTGGTTAAGTGAAGCTTTCTTT.

The rearrangement links TRBV6-2 or TRBV6-3 to TRBJ2-1; TRBD2 agrees at 10 bases. CDR1 MNHEY and CDR2 SVGEGT come from the germline V gene. The V gene end was trimmed by 8 bases and the J gene end by 7 bases; junction bases not matched to a gene: 11. The CDR3 is 15 residues long. The CDR3 sequence is CASPKSERGGNEQFF. The CDR3 DNA reads as TGTGCCAGCCCCAAGTCGGAGCGGGGGGGAAATGAGCAGTTCTTC.

The J gene is TRBJ2-4, the V gene TRBV7-6; the match to TRBD1 covers 9 bases. CDR3 length: 16 residues. The V gene end was trimmed by 5 bases and the J gene end by 3 bases; junction bases not matched to a gene: 8. CDR1 and CDR2 (germline): SGHVS, FNYEAQ. CDR3 DNA sequence: TGTGCCAGCAGCCAAACAGGGGGCGCTGGCAAAAACATTCAGTACTTC. Protein product: CASSQTGGAGKNIQYF.

V is TRBV5-1 and J is TRBJ2-1; 9 nucleotides line up with TRBD1. CDR1 is SGHRS and CDR2 is YFSETQ in the germline V gene. V was clipped by 0 bases and J by 2 bases; unmatched bases: 0. The CDR3 spans 15 residues. The CDR3 DNA reads as TGCGCCAGCAGCTTGGACAGGGGGCCCTACAATGAGCAGTTCTTC. This sequence encodes CASSLDRGPYNEQFF. The full variable domain, its missing parts supplied by reference TRBV5-1 and TRBJ2-1, is KAGVTQTPRYLIKTRGQQVTLSCSPISGHRSVSWYQQTPGQGLQFLFEYFSETQRNKGNFPGRFSGRQFSNSRSEMNVSTLELGDSALYLCASSLDRGPYNEQFFGPGTRLTVL.

A word on this clonotype: A much larger clone lies a single base off, so this may be a read error. This chain connects TRBV7-6 to TRBJ1-1; D perhaps matches TRBD1 (6 bases). CDR1 is SGHVS, CDR2 FNYEAQ, per germline. The CDR3 spans 13 residues. The CDR3 spells CASSRDTLSESFF. In DNA form, the CDR3 reads TGTGCTAGCAGCCGGGACACCCTCTCAGAATCTTTCTTT.

In the case of this clonotype: The missing conserved phenylalanine or tryptophan at the end of this CDR3 makes a read error likely. The DNA for the CDR3 is TGTGCCAGCAGTTTAGAACAGAACTATGGCTACACCGTC. Translated, it gives CASSLEQNYGYTV. This chain links TRBV12-3 or TRBV12-4 with TRBJ1-2; D not certain. Trimming removed 1 base at V and 2 bases at J, with 5 bases between. CDR3 length equals 13 residues.

This clonotype was observed a handful of times. This sequence joins TRBV6-8 and TRBJ1-3, with a tentative D call TRBD1 (5 bases). CDR1 is MNHGY, CDR2 SAAAGT, per germline. Trimming removed 1 base from V and 2 bases from J, with 6 bases in between. This CDR3 region has 14 residues. The CDR3 reads CASSYLGPGNTIYF. The CDR3 nucleotides are TGTGCCAGCAGTTACTTGGGGCCTGGAAACACCATATATTTT.

This clonotype occurred many times. In DNA form, the CDR3 reads TGTGCCAGCAGCTTAGTAGGTAGCGGCAATGAGCAGTTCTTC. Translated, it gives CASSLVGSGNEQFF. The rearrangement uses TRBV7-2 and TRBJ2-1; possibly TRBD2 for D (6 bases). Germline CDR1 SGHTA, CDR2 FQGNSA. CDR3 length equals 14 residues. Trimming pared 1 base from V and 6 bases from J, leaving 10 bases between.

CDR3 nucleotides: TGCAGTGCTAACCCCGCAGGGGATCCCAAAAACATTCAGTACTTC. It yields the protein CSANPAGDPKNIQYF. This chain joins TRBV20-1 and TRBJ2-4, with D possibly being TRBD1 (6 bases). V was clipped by 4 bases and J by 2 bases, with 15 bases between them. Germline CDR1 and CDR2: DFQATT and SNEGSKA (reference sequence). CDR3 length equals 15 residues.

The sample holds a few counts of this clonotype. The chain couples TRBV20-1 to TRBJ1-6; perhaps TRBD1 as D (6 bases). Trimming took off 2 bases at V and 6 bases at J, with 17 bases between the two ends. Germline V gene lookup returns CDR1 DFQATT and CDR2 SNEGSKA (reference sequence). The CDR3 length is 16 residues. The CDR3 DNA reads as TGCAGTGCTAGATCAGGGGTGGAGTTTAGTAATTCACCCCTCCACTTT. Translation: CSARSGVEFSNSPLHF.

Remarks on this clonotype: Without the conserved terminal phenylalanine or tryptophan, this CDR3 likely stems from a read error. The chain has TRBV4-1 and TRBJ1-5; D unclear. CDR1 is MGHRA and CDR2 is YSYEKL in the germline V gene. The germline V and J ends were trimmed by 3 bases and 7 bases, with 10 bases remaining between them. This CDR3 comprises 13 residues. CDR3 in DNA: TGCGCCAGCAGCCACTACCCGGCGCAGCCCCAGCATTCT. It translates to CASSHYPAQPQHS.

This clonotype was seen repeatedly, ten times or more. V gene TRBV6-1 combines with J gene TRBJ2-4; no clear D. CDR3 length equals 11 residues. The ends were cut back, 4 bases at V and 6 bases at J, with 4 bases in the middle. Per the germline V gene, CDR1 is MNHNS and CDR2 is SASEGT. In DNA form, the CDR3 reads TGTGCCAGCAGTGTCGGAAACATTCAGTACTTC. Protein sequence: CASSVGNIQYF.

This clonotype was seen more than once but under ten times. This chain links TRBV4-3 with TRBJ2-1, with D tentatively TRBD1 (6 bases). Trimming pared 6 bases from V and 8 bases from J, leaving 14 bases between. The V gene's germline CDR1 is LGHNA and CDR2 YSLEER. The CDR3 runs 13 residues. The CDR3 bases are TGCGCCAGCAGAAGACAGGAGCAAGATGAGCAGTTCTTC. Its protein product is CASRRQEQDEQFF.

The rearrangement joins TRBV20-1 to TRBJ1-5, with D possibly TRBD1 on 5 matching bases. This CDR3 is 15 amino acids long. The germline CDR1 and CDR2 sequences are DFQATT and SNEGSKA (reference sequence). Deletions cut 3 bases from V and 7 bases from J, with 19 bases between. The CDR3: CSARPGLTEGQPQHF. CDR3 bases: TGCAGTGCTAGGCCGGGACTTACGGAGGGCCAGCCCCAGCATTTT.